This T cell receptor (beta chain) derives from a study of blood T cell repertoires in COVID-19. Study context: Researchers got acute and convalescent COVID-19 samples from the United States, Italy and Spain.

The CDR3 loop spans 13 amino acids. Germline V gene lookup returns CDR1 SGHDN and CDR2 FVKESK. V was cut by 4 bases and J by 1 base, with 6 bases left in between. The method was immunoSEQ multiplex PCR; TCRdb's version includes in-frame clones alone and lacks a portion of them. The data show some 200,000 clones, around 81% seen once. Sequenced sample: PBMCs or T cells enriched from blood (not recorded which). The rearrangement uses TRBV14 and TRBJ2-3; D is undetermined. This TCR came from a woman aged 50 to 65 with acute COVID-19. This chain's CDR3 is CASSLQGTDTQYF. The CDR3 DNA reads TGTGCCAGCAGCCTACAAGGCACAGATACGCAGTATTTT.